This T cell receptor beta chain came from a study of regulatory and conventional T cells in RAG deficiency. The CDR3 runs 15 residues. Germline CDR1 SGHRS, CDR2 YFSETQ. V gave up 4 bases and J gave up 0 bases, with 12 bases separating them. As regards this clone: Its antigen is still unknown.

The sorted conventional CD4+ T cells were CD25-low and CD127-high, with genomic DNA sequenced. Assay: immunoSEQ multiplex PCR; the TCRdb copy retains only in-frame clones and omits some. The data show 20,000 to 25,000 clones, around 95% seen once. Findings and limits, study-wide: Treg unique TCR beta sequences were approximately 100-fold fewer in Omenn syndrome and CID/AS patients than controls.

These data were likewise used in another study, on regulatory T cells. That paper states: Amplification used 52 TRBV primers and 13 TRBJ primers.

This TCR came from a human donor in good health. This chain uses TRBV5-1 with TRBJ2-3; D remains unclear. Input material: CD25- CD4+ T cells sorted from blood. This CDR3 is CASSPSSTSTDTQYF. In nucleotides, the CDR3 is TGCGCCAGCAGCCCGTCGTCGACTAGCACAGATACGCAGTATTTT.